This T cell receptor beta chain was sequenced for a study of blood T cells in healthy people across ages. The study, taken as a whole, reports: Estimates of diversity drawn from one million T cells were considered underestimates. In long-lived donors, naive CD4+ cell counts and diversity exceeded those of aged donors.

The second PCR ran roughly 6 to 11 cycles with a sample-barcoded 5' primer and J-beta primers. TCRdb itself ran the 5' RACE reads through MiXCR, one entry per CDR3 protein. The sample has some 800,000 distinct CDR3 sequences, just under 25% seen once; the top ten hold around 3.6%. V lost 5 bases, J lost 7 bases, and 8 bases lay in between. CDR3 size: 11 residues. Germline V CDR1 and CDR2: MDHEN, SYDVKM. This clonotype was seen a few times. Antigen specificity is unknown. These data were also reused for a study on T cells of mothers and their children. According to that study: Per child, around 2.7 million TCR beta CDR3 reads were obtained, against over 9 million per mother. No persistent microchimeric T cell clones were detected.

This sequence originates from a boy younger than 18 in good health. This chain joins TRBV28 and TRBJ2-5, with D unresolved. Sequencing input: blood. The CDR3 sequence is CASSPSGTQYF. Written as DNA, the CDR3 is TGTGCCAGCAGTCCAAGTGGGACCCAGTACTTC.